The 16 T cell receptor delta chains below were found in one sample sequenced in a study of gamma-delta chains in newborns, infants, children. TCRdb used CATT to re-call clones from the reads. The repertoire holds 900 to 1,500 delta-chain clones, with over 3.5% as singletons. Sequencing input: blood. These receptors all come from a child who was a newborn, infant or young child, either healthy, febrile or measles-vaccinated (not recorded which).

In regard to this clone: This may arise from a read error, as a much more abundant clone is one base away. The chain combines TRDV1 with TRDJ1; the match to TRDD3 covers 10 bases. V was clipped by 0 bases and J by 3 bases; unmatched bases: 34. This CDR3 comprises 26 residues. Germline CDR1 reads TSWWSYY; CDR2 reads QGS. DNA of the CDR3: TGTGCTCTTGGGGAACTCCCTGACATAGGGTCTTCTTTCTATGGACTGGGGGATTACTACGCCGATAAACTCATCTTT. It yields the protein CALGELPDIGSSFYGLGDYYADKLIF.

With respect to this clone: This likely traces to a read error, being one base from a far larger clone. This chain links TRDV2 with TRDJ3; D might be TRDD3 (6 bases). The CDR3 runs to 19 residues. The germline V gene encodes CDR1 GEAIGNYY and CDR2 EKD. As DNA, the CDR3 is TGTGCCTGTGACCCTGGGGCCCCCAACAGCTCCTGGGGCACCCGACAGATGTTTTTC. Translating gives CACDPGAPNSSWGTRQMFF.

In its sample, this clone was seen a few times. The V call is TRDV2, the J call TRDJ3; 9 nucleotides match TRDD3. Trimming cost V 0 bases and J 3 bases; bases outside gene matches: 8. The CDR3 runs to 19 residues. Germline V lookup: CDR1 GEAIGNYY, CDR2 EKD. The CDR3 coding sequence is TGTGCCTGTGACACCAAGGGGATACGGCAACTCTGGGACACCCGACAGATGTTTTTC. Translated: CACDTKGIRQLWDTRQMFF.

This clone was found a few times. With a far larger clone one base away, a read error is the likely cause. This rearrangement joins TRDV2 to TRDJ3; 9 bases are shared with TRDD3. Germline V lookup: CDR1 GEAIGNYY, CDR2 EKD. The V segment lost 2 bases and the J segment 0 bases; nucleotides outside the gene matches: 10. The CDR3 covers 20 residues. The CDR3 protein is CACDIVLWGISSWDTRQMFF. CDR3 nucleotide sequence: TGTGCCTGTGACATCGTCCTTTGGGGGATAAGCTCCTGGGACACCCGACAGATGTTTTTC.

This clone was found a few times. The chain joins TRDV1 to TRDJ1, with TRDD3 identical over 11 bases. Unmatched junction bases numbered 12, after V lost 0 bases and J lost 0 bases. The CDR3 consists of 20 residues. Per the germline V gene, CDR1 is TSWWSYY and CDR2 is QGS. The CDR3 sequence: CALGELEGALGDRYTDKLIF. CDR3 bases: TGTGCTCTTGGGGAACTAGAAGGAGCACTGGGGGATAGGTACACCGATAAACTCATCTTT.

In regard to this clone: A far more abundant clone sits one base away, making this likely a read error. The chain couples TRDV2 to TRDJ1; the D is unclear. Per germline, CDR1 GEAIGNYY and CDR2 EKD. This CDR3 is built from 17 residues. CDR3 DNA sequence: TGTGCCCGTGACACCGTCGGGAGGAATTACCCAACCGATAAACTCATCTTT. It is translated as CARDTVGRNYPTDKLIF.

Comment on this clone: A single base separates this from a much larger clone, so it may be a read error. The identical CDR3 is also encoded by other nucleotide sequences in the sample. J is TRDJ1 and V is TRDV1, with D perhaps assigned TRDD2 or TRDD3 (6 bases each). CDR1 and CDR2 (germline): TSWWSYY, QGS. The length of the CDR3 is 19 residues. The CDR3 spells CALGIPFPRHRGSGNKLIF. The CDR3 DNA reads as TGTGCTCTTGGGATACCCTTCCCACGCCATCGGGGATCGGGCAATAAGCTCATCTTT.

This clone was seen more than once but under ten times. The protein held in TCRdb is that of a much larger clone and does not match this DNA's translation at residues 3 and 8, likely because of a read error; the protein shown is translated from the DNA. The chain links TRDV2 to TRDJ1; 8 nucleotides line up with TRDD3. In germline, CDR1 is GEAIGNYY, CDR2 EKD. The CDR3 spans 12 residues. The CDR3 bases are TGTGCCCGTGACCCTGGGGGACCCAGACTCATCTTT. This sequence encodes CARDPGGPRLIF.

On this clone itself: Since a far larger clone is one base different, this is likely a read error. V usage is TRDV2 and J usage is TRDJ1; 11 bases are a match to TRDD3. The CDR3 has 18 residues. Germline V gene lookup returns CDR1 GEAIGNYY and CDR2 EKD. Losses at the gene ends were 2 bases for V and 4 bases for J; bases not matched to a gene: 14. The DNA for the CDR3 is TGTGCCTGTGACAGCTTCTTACTGGGGGATAAGGACAACGATAAACTCATCTTT. Protein: CACDSFLLGDKDNDKLIF.

Only a few counts were recorded for this clone. Just one base apart from a much larger clone, this may be a read error. Other DNA sequences from this sample encode an identical CDR3 as well. The CDR3 here is CALGELEGVLGDRYTDKLIF. CDR3 DNA: TGTGCTCTTGGGGAACTGGAAGGAGTACTGGGGGATAGGTACACCGATAAACTCATCTTT. The gene calls are TRDV1 and TRDJ1, with 11 bases identical to TRDD3. Germline V gives CDR1 TSWWSYY, CDR2 QGS. Trimming removed 0 bases from V and 0 bases from J; junction bases left unmatched: 12. The CDR3 length is 20 residues.

In regard to this clone: The likely explanation is a read error, given a far larger clone one base away. V usage is TRDV2 and J usage is TRDJ1, with D hard to call. Trimming shortened V by 0 bases and J by 7 bases, and 26 bases separated the two germline ends. Germline V CDR1 and CDR2: GEAIGNYY, EKD. This CDR3 is 18 amino acids long. CDR3 in amino acids: CACDTVSRSSRLFGKLIF. The CDR3 DNA reads as TGTGCCTGTGACACCGTGAGTCGATCCTCACGCTTATTCGGTAAACTCATCTTT.

This clone was seen a handful of times. A much larger clone sits a single nucleotide away, making a read error possible. This chain connects TRDV1 to TRDJ1; 11 bases are shared with TRDD3. The CDR3 consists of 19 residues. The germline V gene encodes CDR1 TSWWSYY and CDR2 QGS. After removal of 2 bases from V and 2 bases from J, the junction contained 13 bases not matched to a gene. The CDR3, as DNA: TGTGCTCTTGGGGAAGAGGGCTGGGGGATACAGGGGAAAACCGATAAACTCATCTTT. Protein sequence: CALGEEGWGIQGKTDKLIF.

Turning to this clone: This DNA's translation and the protein TCRdb lists, from a much larger clone, do not match at residue 3, likely due to a read error; the protein shown is translated from the DNA. J is TRDJ1 and V is TRDV2, with 9 bases lining up with TRDD3. The germline V gene has CDR1 GEAIGNYY and CDR2 EKD. This CDR3 is built from 16 residues. The CDR3 bases are TGTGCCCGTGACAGGGCTGGGGGATGTAGGACCGATAAACTCATCTTT. Translated, it gives CARDRAGGCRTDKLIF.

Only a few counts were recorded for this clone. Just one base apart from a much larger clone, this may be a read error. Other DNA sequences within the sample encode an identical CDR3. The chain carries TRDV1 and TRDJ1; 9 bases map to TRDD3. CDR1 TSWWSYY and CDR2 QGS come from the germline V gene. This CDR3 comprises 20 residues. J was trimmed by 11 bases and V by 0 bases; bases with no gene match: 25. The CDR3 nucleotides are TGTGCTCTTGGGGAACTGTTCGGTCCTACAACCTTTACTGGGGGACCTAAGCTCATCTTT. Translating gives CALGELFGPTTFTGGPKLIF.

A few counts support this clone. One end of the junction does not line up with germline, which may come from a read error. The genes are TRAV29/DV5 and TRDJ1, with 11 bases that match TRDD3. Per the germline V gene, CDR1 is NSMFDY and CDR2 is ISSIKDK. This CDR3 contains 18 residues. Here the CDR3 reads CAASAGAGGYRDTDKPIF. The DNA for the CDR3 is TGTGCAGCAAGCGCGGGGGCTGGGGGATACCGGGACACTGATAAACCCATCTTT. Combining the CDR3 with reference TRAV29/DV5 and TRDJ1 gives the whole variable domain DQQVKQNSPSLSVQEGRISILNCDYTNSMFDYFLWYKKYPAEGPTFLISISSIKDKNEDGRFTVFLNKSAKHLSLHIVPSQPGDSAVYFCAASAGAGGYRDTDKPIFGKGTRVTVEP.

This clone has just a few counts. Given a much more abundant clone one base away, this may be a read error. Other DNA sequences within the sample encode an identical CDR3. The chain uses TRDV1 and TRDJ1; 8 bases are shared with TRDD3. V lost 0 bases to trimming and J lost 9 bases; unmatched junction nucleotides: 18. The germline V gene encodes CDR1 TSWWSYY and CDR2 QGS. The CDR3 has 18 residues. As DNA, the CDR3 is TGTGCTCTTGGGGAACTTTCATTTGGGGATACTGGGGCGAGAGAACTCATCTTT. It encodes CALGELSFGDTGARELIF.